This T cell receptor (beta chain) was recorded in a study of blood T cells in healthy people across ages (dated by TCRdb to 2015 to 2017). Regarding the study in general: Template switching captured roughly one uniquely barcoded TCR beta cDNA molecule per two T cells in model experiments. Using deep sequencing normalized with unique cDNA molecular identifiers, the study measured how TCR beta repertoire diversity changes with age. The donors were divided into four age groups: young (average about 15 years), middle-aged (roughly 42), aged (around 59) and long-lived (about 90). Donors of different ages were randomly distributed across sequencing lanes to avoid experimental bias. The study analyzed two additional independent replicas of 1 million unique cDNA reads from the same blood draw for two donors, one aged 18 to 29 and one aged 80 or older.

Study-wide conclusions, independent of this receptor: The percentage of naive T cells measured by flow cytometry correlated strongly with observed TCR beta diversity. Conclusive comparison of naive and antigen-experienced compartments was prevented by the profiling of bulk unsorted PBMCs. Compared with the aged group, the long-lived group had more naive CD4+ T cells, fewer expanded clones and increased TCR diversity, suggesting age selection. Total diversity estimates from one million sequenced T cells were considered lower bounds and underestimates. Observed TCR beta diversity per million T cells fell roughly linearly with age, and a significant reduction was already apparent by age about 36. The CMV infection status of donors was not known, potentially confounding age-related changes in expanded clonotypes.

The donors were about 40 Caucasian individuals from Russia, aged roughly 6 to 100 years, who were systemically healthy. Each donor gave 8 to 10 milliliters of peripheral blood, drawn into EDTA-treated Vacutainer tubes. Ficoll-Paque density-gradient centrifugation was used to isolate PBMCs, with at least 6.5 million per sample. Trizol reagent was used to extract total RNA from PBMCs, with at least 5 micrograms per sample. The percentages of naive CD45RAhigh/CD27high T cells were determined by flow cytometry on a PBMC aliquot from every donor. Remarks on this clonotype: Its antigen target is currently unknown. At one boundary the junction diverges from the germline segment, which might be a read error.

The CDR3 starts with the cysteine, ends with the phenylalanine, and has 13 residues. Only the CDR3 part of the read is kept: 39 bases, read in frame from the first base. In the germline V gene (reference sequence), CDR1 corresponds to SGHKS and CDR2 to YYEKEE. Library method: 5' RACE. Instrument used: Illumina HiSeq 2500. A second PCR of roughly 7 to 12 cycles was run with a J-beta primer mix and a sample-barcoded 5' primer. Each TCR beta cDNA molecule received a unique molecular identifier from a template-switch 5' adaptor carrying 12 random nucleotides. At least 2.5 million CDR3-containing paired-end reads were obtained from each sample. The Mint cDNA synthesis kit, primed by a TRBC-specific oligonucleotide, was used to synthesize first-strand cDNA from all RNA. Following uracil-DNA glycosylase treatment, all cDNA underwent a first 18-cycle PCR with the universal primers M1SS and BC2_uni_R. In the source study's methods: Each sample was normalized by randomly selecting 1 million high-quality reads, each carrying a distinct molecular identifier. Reads sharing molecular identifiers were discarded rather than binned into consensus sequences. MiTCR, with a Q25 quality threshold and the strictest error-elimination algorithm, was used for CDR3 identification, clonotype clustering and error correction. A nonparametric unseen species model with Euler transformation was used to estimate lower-bound total TCR beta diversity. TCRdb itself trimmed the public reads at Q25 with fastp, ran MiXCR and retained productive beta chains. One record per CDR3 amino acid sequence lists the most common genes and DNA. V and J calls and clone size were set by TCRdb, not the authors. The sample records roughly 800,000 distinct CDR3 sequences, roughly 64% of which are singletons. The ten largest make up approximately 23% of the sample.

The source of this sequence is a man under 40 in good health. The chain is made from TRBV5-5 and TRBJ1-2; no D segment can be confidently identified. Material for sequencing was blood. The CDR3 protein: CAGSLAGDYGYTF. The DNA reads as follows: TGTGCCGGCAGCTTGGCCGGAGACTATGGCTACACCTTC.